The 29 T cell receptor beta chains below were found in one sample sequenced in a study of shared clonotypes between healthy human individuals. Profiling relied on immunoSEQ multiplex PCR, and the TCRdb table lists in-frame clones only, not all of them. Of about 2.1 million clones listed, just under 95% are singletons. Naive CD8 populations comprised CD45RO-negative cells positively selected for CCR7, excluding terminally differentiated effector memory CD45RA+ cells. The sequenced sample consisted of naive CD8+ T cells from PBMCs. The receptor source for this set is a man aged 18 to 29 in good health. Some clones in this sample may be carry-over from other donors' samples.

The chain couples TRBV5-1 to TRBJ1-1, with 9 bases that match TRBD1. The CDR3 has 17 amino acids. Germline V lookup: CDR1 SGHRS, CDR2 YFSETQ. V lost 4 bases to trimming and J lost 4 bases; unmatched junction nucleotides: 14. CDR3 amino acids: CASSLTGQGMDGTEAFF. The CDR3 nucleotides read TGCGCCAGCAGCCTCACGGGACAGGGAATGGACGGCACTGAAGCTTTCTTT.

The chain is built from TRBV5-1 and TRBJ2-7, with D possibly being TRBD2 (7 bases). The CDR3 contains 15 residues. Germline V CDR1 and CDR2: SGHRS, YFSETQ. V was trimmed by 1 base and J by 3 bases, leaving 14 bases between them. The CDR3 DNA reads as TGCGCCAGCAGCTTGCCGGGGGGCCCCCGCTACGAGCAGTACTTC. This sequence encodes CASSLPGGPRYEQYF.

The rearrangement joins TRBV7-2 to TRBJ2-1; D may be TRBD2 (7 bases). The CDR3 loop spans 15 amino acids. V was shortened by 2 bases and J by 8 bases, with 16 bases between the two germline ends. Germline V gene sequence: CDR1 SGHTA, CDR2 FQGNSA. In DNA form, the CDR3 reads TGTGCCAGCAGCTTATGGTCTGGGGGGGGCGATGAGCAGTTCTTC. Its protein is CASSLWSGGGDEQFF.

The genes are TRBV9 and TRBJ1-2, with D possibly matching TRBD1 (6 bases). Germline-derived CDR1 and CDR2 are SGDLS and YYNGEE. There are 16 residues in the CDR3. Deletions cut 4 bases from V and 7 bases from J, with 23 bases between. Written as DNA, the CDR3 is TGTGCCAGCAGCCGTCGGGACACTGCCGAAAGTTTTGGCTACACCTTC. It is translated as CASSRRDTAESFGYTF. The full variable domain, completed using reference TRBV9 and TRBJ1-2, is DSGVTQTPKHLITATGQRVTLRCSPRSGDLSVYWYQQSLDQGLQFLIQYYNGEERAKGNILERFSAQQFPDLHSELNLSSLELGDSALYFCASSRRDTAESFGYTFGSGTRLTVV.

The rearrangement joins TRBV4-1 to TRBJ2-5, with TRBD2 identical over 10 bases. Near its end, the DNA agrees better with TRBJ2-7, so the J call may be wrong. Germline V gene data show CDR1 as MGHRA and CDR2 as YSYEKL. The CDR3 loop spans 17 amino acids. CDR3 protein: CASSQDPPGLAIYEQYF. CDR3 sequence (DNA): TGCGCCAGCAGCCAAGATCCTCCGGGACTAGCGATCTACGAGCAGTACTTC.

The J gene is TRBJ2-1, the V gene TRBV27; 10 bases are shared with TRBD2. Germline V gives CDR1 MNHEY, CDR2 SMNVEV (reference sequence). The junction had 7 bases not matched to a gene; V was cut back by 7 bases and J by 4 bases. The CDR3 loop spans 15 amino acids. The CDR3 sequence is CASMTTSGIYNEQFF. CDR3 in DNA: TGTGCCAGCATGACAACTAGCGGGATTTACAATGAGCAGTTCTTC.

This clone came up once. The V call is TRBV13, the J call TRBJ2-7; TRBD2 aligns across 9 bases. Germline V gives CDR1 PRHDT, CDR2 FYEKMQ (reference sequence). Trimming removed 2 bases from V and 2 bases from J; junction bases left unmatched: 4. This CDR3 spans 15 amino acids. As DNA, the CDR3 is TGTGCCAGCAGCTTAACTAGCGGGCGAACCTACGAGCAGTACTTC. Protein: CASSLTSGRTYEQYF.

The chain uses TRBV6-6 and TRBJ2-1; 13 bases agree with TRBD2. The CDR3 is made up of 16 amino acids. Germline V lookup: CDR1 MNHNY, CDR2 SVGAGI (reference sequence). With 6 bases clipped from V and 4 bases from J, the junction kept 6 bases outside the gene matches. In DNA form, the CDR3 reads TGTGCCAGCAGCCTACTGGGACTAGCGGGGTACAATGAGCAGTTCTTC. As protein: CASSLLGLAGYNEQFF.

Remarks on this clone: Distinct nucleotide sequences in the sample also encode this CDR3. The chain links TRBV7-9 to TRBJ2-5; D may correspond to TRBD1 or TRBD2 (5 bases each). The germline CDR1 and CDR2 sequences are SEHNR and FQNEAQ (reference sequence). Trimming took off 2 bases at V and 5 bases at J, with 6 bases between the two ends. The CDR3 sequence is 12 residues long. CDR3 loop: CASSLWGETQYF. In nucleotides, the CDR3 is TGTGCCAGCAGCTTATGGGGGGAGACCCAGTACTTC.

This clone has just one count. The chain recombines TRBV7-8 with TRBJ2-7; 7 bases align to TRBD2. This CDR3 region has 12 residues. Germline V gene sequence: CDR1 SGHVS, CDR2 FQNEAQ. V gave up 4 bases and J gave up 6 bases; unmatched junction bases: 3. The CDR3 DNA follows: TGTGCCAGCAGCTGGGGGGGAGCCGAGCAGTACTTC. Translated: CASSWGGAEQYF.

Here the CDR3 DNA reads TGTGCCAGCAGCCGTCAACCGGGACGCACAGATACGCAGTATTTT. Amino acid sequence: CASSRQPGRTDTQYF. This sequence joins TRBV14 and TRBJ2-3; either TRBD1 or TRBD2 may supply D (5 bases each). The CDR3 totals 15 residues. V lost 4 bases, J lost 1 base, and 12 bases lay in between. Germline loops: CDR1 SGHDN, CDR2 FVKESK.

This clone appeared a few times. The chain links TRBV28 to TRBJ1-5; TRBD1 agrees at 8 bases. With V trimmed by 2 bases and J by 3 bases, 6 bases remained unmatched. The CDR3 is 16 amino acids. The germline CDR1 and CDR2 sequences are MDHEN and SYDVKM. CDR3 DNA sequence: TGTGCCAGCAGTTTAGGGGCAGGGGGCGTCAATCAGCCCCAGCATTTT. It is translated as CASSLGAGGVNQPQHF.

To note about this clone: A read error may account for a junction end that differs from germline. This chain joins TRBV6-6 and TRBJ1-1; D unresolved. Looked up from germline, CDR1 is MNHNY and CDR2 is SVGAGI (reference sequence). The CDR3 length is 13 residues. CDR3 bases: TGTGCCAGCAGAGTACACGGGAACGCTGAAGCTTTCTTT. This sequence encodes CASRVHGNAEAFF.

The gene calls are TRBV2 and TRBJ2-1; 9 bases agree with TRBD2. CDR3 size: 15 residues. Trimming at V came to 7 bases and at J to 3 bases, leaving 7 bases not matched to a gene. Germline CDR1 is SNHLY and CDR2 is FYNNEI. The CDR3 sequence: CASKGLADFYNEQFF. In nucleotides, the CDR3 is TGTGCCAGCAAGGGACTAGCAGATTTCTACAATGAGCAGTTCTTC.

J is TRBJ2-1 and V is TRBV15, with 7 bases identical to TRBD2. This CDR3 has 15 amino acids. Germline V CDR1 and CDR2: LNHNV, YYDKDF (reference sequence). J was trimmed by 7 bases and V by 4 bases; bases with no gene match: 10. The CDR3 region is CATSKGREIYNEQFF. DNA for the CDR3: TGTGCCACCAGCAAAGGGCGGGAGATATATAATGAGCAGTTCTTC.

The V gene is TRBV27, the J gene TRBJ1-1; D not resolved. Germline CDR1 is MNHEY and CDR2 is SMNVEV (reference sequence). CDR3 length equals 17 residues. The V gene lost 3 bases and the J gene lost 3 bases, with 20 bases spanning the gap. The CDR3 spells CASSFGGKRGPYTEAFF. The DNA of the CDR3 is TGTGCCAGCAGTTTTGGTGGTAAGAGAGGGCCATACACTGAAGCTTTCTTT.

This chain connects TRBV5-1 to TRBJ2-1; 11 bases line up with TRBD2. The length of the CDR3 is 15 residues. V lost 6 bases and J lost 3; bases outside the gene matches: 5. The V gene's germline CDR1 is SGHRS and CDR2 YFSETQ. The CDR3 DNA reads as TGCGCCAGCACCTTTGGACTAGCGGGCTACAATGAGCAGTTCTTC. It codes for CASTFGLAGYNEQFF.

The rearrangement uses TRBV27 and TRBJ2-7, with D perhaps TRBD2 (5 bases). CDR3 length: 13 residues. Trimming cost V 6 bases and J 2 bases, with 11 bases left between them. Germline CDR1 is MNHEY and CDR2 is SMNVEV (reference sequence). The CDR3 here is CASRSTGTYEQYF. In nucleotides, the CDR3 is TGTGCCAGCAGGTCTACCGGGACCTACGAGCAGTACTTC.

V gene TRBV7-3 combines with J gene TRBJ2-7; a possible D gene is TRBD2 (7 bases). Trimming cost V 3 bases and J 2 bases, with 14 bases left between them. The CDR3 loop spans 15 amino acids. CDR1 and CDR2 (germline): SGHTA, FQGTGA. CDR3 amino acids: CASSFLGGGTYEQYF. The CDR3 DNA is TGTGCCAGCAGCTTCCTCGGCGGGGGCACCTACGAGCAGTACTTC.

CDR3 nucleotides: TGTGCCAGCAGCGTGGGGACTAGCGGAGCCCTCTACGAGCAGTACTTC. Translation gives CASSVGTSGALYEQYF. V usage is TRBV9 and J usage is TRBJ2-7, with TRBD2 matching 11 bases. The germline CDR1 and CDR2 sequences are SGDLS and YYNGEE. V dropped 2 bases and J dropped 3; count of bases not matched to a gene: 7. The CDR3 is 16 residues long.

Only one count was recorded for this clone. The chain joins TRBV4-3 to TRBJ1-3, with D uncertain. Germline V gives CDR1 LGHNA, CDR2 YSLEER. V was cut by 0 bases and J by 0 bases, with 21 bases left in between. This CDR3 is built from 20 residues. The CDR3 coding sequence is TGCGCCAGCAGCCAAGATGGAGGGCAGATTCCGGTCCCCTCTGGAAACACCATATATTTT. Protein: CASSQDGGQIPVPSGNTIYF.

About this clone: Other DNA sequences in the sample encode the same CDR3. V gene TRBV7-9 combines with J gene TRBJ1-5; D unclear. Germline V gives CDR1 SEHNR, CDR2 FQNEAQ (reference sequence). With 0 bases removed from V and 2 bases from J, the gap between germline ends came to 2 bases. The CDR3 length is 13 residues. CDR3 amino acids: CASSLARNQPQHF. The CDR3 DNA reads as TGTGCCAGCAGCTTAGCTCGCAATCAGCCCCAGCATTTT.

The V and J genes are TRBV19 and TRBJ1-4; TRBD1 aligns across 10 bases. Trimming cost V 7 bases and J 8 bases; bases outside gene matches: 4. The CDR3 loop spans 13 amino acids. Germline V gives CDR1 LNHDA, CDR2 SQIVND (reference sequence). The CDR3 protein is CASNEGQGEKLFF. CDR3 DNA: TGTGCCAGTAATGAGGGACAGGGGGAAAAACTGTTTTTT.

This sequence joins TRBV19 and TRBJ2-1; D gene ambiguous. Trimming removed 7 bases from V and 9 bases from J, with 25 bases in between. Looked up from germline, CDR1 is LNHDA and CDR2 is SQIVND (reference sequence). CDR3 length: 16 residues. In nucleotides, the CDR3 is TGTGCCAGTACACTGCTCCCCCGGGCCTCCCAAAGTGAGCAGTTCTTC. This gives the protein CASTLLPRASQSEQFF. The full variable domain, rest sourced from reference TRBV19 and TRBJ2-1, is DGGITQSPKYLFRKEGQNVTLSCEQNLNHDAMYWYRQDPGQGLRLIYYSQIVNDFQKGDIAEGYSVSREKKESFPLTVTSAQKNPTAFYLCASTLLPRASQSEQFFGPGTRLTVL.

Comment on this clone: Other DNA sequences from this sample encode an identical CDR3 as well. The genes are TRBV9 and TRBJ1-5; D gene uncertain. V dropped 0 bases and J dropped 2 bases, with 6 bases sitting between them. The CDR3 totals 14 residues. Germline V gene lookup returns CDR1 SGDLS and CDR2 YYNGEE. The CDR3 loop is CASSVGGGNQPQHF. As DNA, the CDR3 is TGTGCCAGCAGCGTAGGGGGAGGCAATCAGCCCCAGCATTTT.

J is TRBJ2-1 and V is TRBV19, with 10 nucleotides matching TRBD2. The germline gives CDR1 LNHDA, CDR2 SQIVND (reference sequence). The CDR3 length is 15 residues. V lost 7 bases, J lost 5 bases, and 8 bases stayed unmatched. CDR3 protein: CASTTFGLADNEQFF. The CDR3 nucleotides are TGTGCCAGTACCACCTTCGGACTAGCGGACAATGAGCAGTTCTTC. The whole variable domain, remainder taken from reference TRBV19 and TRBJ2-1, is DGGITQSPKYLFRKEGQNVTLSCEQNLNHDAMYWYRQDPGQGLRLIYYSQIVNDFQKGDIAEGYSVSREKKESFPLTVTSAQKNPTAFYLCASTTFGLADNEQFFGPGTRLTVL.

The J gene is TRBJ1-4, the V gene TRBV29-1, with D perhaps TRBD1 (5 bases). This CDR3 spans 17 amino acids. Looked up from germline, CDR1 is SQVTM and CDR2 is ANQGSEA. The V end was cut by 7 bases, the J end by 1 base, with 22 bases between. CDR3 loop: CSAGTTVPNLTNEKLFF. CDR3 DNA sequence: TGCAGCGCCGGGACGACCGTCCCGAATTTAACTAATGAAAAACTGTTTTTT.

The chain has TRBV18 and TRBJ2-7; 8 bases fit TRBD1. The CDR3 has 15 residues. In germline, CDR1 is KGHSH, CDR2 LQKENI. The V and J ends lost 2 bases and 3 bases, in that order; junction bases with no gene match: 6. CDR3 sequence (DNA): TGTGCCAGCTCACCATTGAGACAGGGGAGCTACGAGCAGTACTTC. Its translation is CASSPLRQGSYEQYF.

The V gene is TRBV7-3, the J gene TRBJ2-3; 9 bases map to TRBD2. The CDR3 length is 15 residues. The germline CDR1 and CDR2 sequences are SGHTA and FQGTGA. Trimming removed 5 bases from V and 0 bases from J; junction bases left unmatched: 3. CDR3 nucleotides: TGTGCCAGCAGCACCGGGACTAGCAGCACAGATACGCAGTATTTT. Amino acid sequence: CASSTGTSSTDTQYF.